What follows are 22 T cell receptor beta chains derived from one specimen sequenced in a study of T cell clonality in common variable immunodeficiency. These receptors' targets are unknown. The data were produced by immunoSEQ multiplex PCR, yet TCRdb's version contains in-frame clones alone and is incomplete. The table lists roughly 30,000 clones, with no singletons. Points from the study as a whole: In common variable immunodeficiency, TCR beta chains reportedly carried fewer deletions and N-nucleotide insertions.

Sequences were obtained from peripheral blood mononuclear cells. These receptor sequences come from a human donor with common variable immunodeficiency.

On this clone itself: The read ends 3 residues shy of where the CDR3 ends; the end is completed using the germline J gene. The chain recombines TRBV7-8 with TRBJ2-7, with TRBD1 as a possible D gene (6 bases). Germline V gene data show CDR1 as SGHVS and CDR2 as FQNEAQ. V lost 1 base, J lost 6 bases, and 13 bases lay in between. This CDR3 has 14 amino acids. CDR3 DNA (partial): TGTGCCAGCAGCTTAGAGGGAACAGGGATCGAG. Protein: CASSLEGTGIE. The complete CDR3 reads CASSLEGTGIEQYF.

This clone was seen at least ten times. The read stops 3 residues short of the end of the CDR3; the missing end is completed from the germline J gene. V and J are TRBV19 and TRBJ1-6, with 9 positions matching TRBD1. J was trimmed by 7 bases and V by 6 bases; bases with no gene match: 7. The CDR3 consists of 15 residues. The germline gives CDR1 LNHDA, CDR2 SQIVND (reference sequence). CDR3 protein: CASRVDGQGNSPLHF. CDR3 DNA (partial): TGTGCCAGTAGGGTTGATGGACAGGGGAATTCACCC.

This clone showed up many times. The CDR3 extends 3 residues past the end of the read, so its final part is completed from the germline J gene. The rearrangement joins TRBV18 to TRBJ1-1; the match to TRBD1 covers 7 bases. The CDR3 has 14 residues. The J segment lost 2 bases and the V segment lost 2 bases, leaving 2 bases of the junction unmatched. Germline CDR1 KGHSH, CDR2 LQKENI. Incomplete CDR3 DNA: TGTGCCAGCTCACCAATAGGGGGCAACACTGAA. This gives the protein CASSPIGGNTE. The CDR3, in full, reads CASSPIGGNTEAFF.

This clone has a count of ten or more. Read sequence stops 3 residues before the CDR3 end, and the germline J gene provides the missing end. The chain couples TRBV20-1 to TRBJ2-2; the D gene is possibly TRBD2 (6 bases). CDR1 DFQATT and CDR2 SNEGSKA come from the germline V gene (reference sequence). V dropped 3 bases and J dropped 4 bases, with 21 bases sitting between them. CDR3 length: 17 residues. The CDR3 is CSASPLFSGATTGELFF. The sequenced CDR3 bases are TGCAGTGCTAGCCCTCTGTTTAGCGGAGCAACCACCGGGGAG.

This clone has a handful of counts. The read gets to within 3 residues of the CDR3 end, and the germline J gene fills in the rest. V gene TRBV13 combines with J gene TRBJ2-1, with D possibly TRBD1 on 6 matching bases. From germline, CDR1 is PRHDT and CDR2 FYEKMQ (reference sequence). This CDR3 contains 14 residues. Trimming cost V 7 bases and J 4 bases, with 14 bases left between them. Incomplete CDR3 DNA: TGTGCCAGCACCCTAGTCGGACAGTACAATGAG. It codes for CASTLVGQYNE. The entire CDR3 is CASTLVGQYNEQFF.

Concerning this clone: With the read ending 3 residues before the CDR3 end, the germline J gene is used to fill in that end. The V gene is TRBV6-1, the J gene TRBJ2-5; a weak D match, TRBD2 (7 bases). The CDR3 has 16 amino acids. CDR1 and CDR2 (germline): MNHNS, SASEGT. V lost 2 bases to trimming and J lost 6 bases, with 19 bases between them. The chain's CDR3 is CASSELGGGSNQTQYF. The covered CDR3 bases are TGTGCCAGCAGTGAATTAGGGGGGGGAAGCAATCAGACC.

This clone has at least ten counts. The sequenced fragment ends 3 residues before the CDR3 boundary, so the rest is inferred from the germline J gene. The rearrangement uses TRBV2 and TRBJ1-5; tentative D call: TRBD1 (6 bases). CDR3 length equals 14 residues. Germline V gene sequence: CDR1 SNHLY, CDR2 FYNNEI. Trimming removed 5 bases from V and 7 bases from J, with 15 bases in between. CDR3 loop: CASSLNREQQPQHF. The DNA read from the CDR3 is TGTGCCAGCAGTTTAAACAGGGAACAACAGCCC.

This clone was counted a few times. CDR3 DNA, as far as it was read: TGTGCCAGCAGCTTGGGACTAGCGGAGACCTACGAG. As protein: CASSLGLAETYE. The full CDR3 is CASSLGLAETYEQYF. The gene calls are TRBV5-5 and TRBJ2-7; 9 bases fit TRBD2. The CDR3 is cut off 3 residues early in the read; its end comes from the germline J gene. The CDR3 loop spans 15 amino acids. CDR1 and CDR2 from the germline V gene are SGHKS and YYEKEE (reference sequence). V dropped 0 bases and J dropped 2; count of bases not matched to a gene: 3.

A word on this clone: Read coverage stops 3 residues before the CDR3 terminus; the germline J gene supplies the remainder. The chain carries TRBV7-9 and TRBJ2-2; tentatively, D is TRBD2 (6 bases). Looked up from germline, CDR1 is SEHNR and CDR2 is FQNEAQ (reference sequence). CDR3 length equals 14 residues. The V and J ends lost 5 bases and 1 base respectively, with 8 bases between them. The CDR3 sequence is CASSPGLNTGELFF. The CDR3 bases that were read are TGTGCCAGCAGCCCGGGACTGAACACCGGGGAG.

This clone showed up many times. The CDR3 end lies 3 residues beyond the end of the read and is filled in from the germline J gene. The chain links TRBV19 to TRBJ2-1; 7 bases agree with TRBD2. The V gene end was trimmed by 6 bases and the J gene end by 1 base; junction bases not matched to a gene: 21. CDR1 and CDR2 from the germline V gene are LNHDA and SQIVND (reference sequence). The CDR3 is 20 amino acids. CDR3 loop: CASSRGRAGAPTGSYNEQFF. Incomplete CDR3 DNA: TGTGCCAGTAGCCGTGGGCGGGCGGGAGCTCCCACCGGGTCCTACAATGAG.

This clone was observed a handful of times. The CDR3 bases that were read are TGTGCCAGCAGTGTCTCGACCCGGCGGGAGAACACCGGGGAG. Amino acids: CASSVSTRRENTGE. The whole CDR3 is CASSVSTRRENTGELFF. The rearrangement uses TRBV2 and TRBJ2-2; D is perhaps TRBD2 (6 bases). Read coverage stops 3 residues before the CDR3 terminus; the germline J gene supplies the remainder. V lost 4 bases and J 1 base, leaving 16 bases between the germline ends. The CDR3 contains 17 residues. Looked up from germline, CDR1 is SNHLY and CDR2 is FYNNEI.

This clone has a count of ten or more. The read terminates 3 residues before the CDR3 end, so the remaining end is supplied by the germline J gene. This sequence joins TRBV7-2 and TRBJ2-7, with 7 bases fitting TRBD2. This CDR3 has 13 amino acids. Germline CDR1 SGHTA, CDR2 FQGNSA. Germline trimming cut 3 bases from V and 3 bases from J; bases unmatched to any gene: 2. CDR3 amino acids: CASSLTSNYEQYF. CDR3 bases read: TGTGCCAGCAGCTTGACTAGCAACTACGAG.

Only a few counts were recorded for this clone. The DNA read from the CDR3 is TGCGCCAGCAGAGGAACTAGCGGAGGCCGCAATGGGCACGATGAG. Translation gives CASRGTSGGRNGHDE. The CDR3, in full, reads CASRGTSGGRNGHDEQFF. This chain links TRBV5-1 with TRBJ2-1; 8 bases are a match to TRBD2. The read finishes 3 residues shy of the CDR3 end, and the germline J gene is used to complete it. The CDR3 sequence is 18 residues long. The V and J ends lost 5 bases and 8 bases, in that order; junction bases with no gene match: 21. Germline CDR1 is SGHRS and CDR2 is YFSETQ.

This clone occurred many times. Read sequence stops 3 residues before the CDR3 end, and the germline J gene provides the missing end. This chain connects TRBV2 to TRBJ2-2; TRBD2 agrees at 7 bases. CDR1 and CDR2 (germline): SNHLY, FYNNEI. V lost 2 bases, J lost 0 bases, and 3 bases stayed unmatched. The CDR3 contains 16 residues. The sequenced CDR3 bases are TGTGCCAGCAGTGAACGGCTAGCGGCGAACACCGGGGAG. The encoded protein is CASSERLAANTGE. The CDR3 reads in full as CASSERLAANTGELFF.

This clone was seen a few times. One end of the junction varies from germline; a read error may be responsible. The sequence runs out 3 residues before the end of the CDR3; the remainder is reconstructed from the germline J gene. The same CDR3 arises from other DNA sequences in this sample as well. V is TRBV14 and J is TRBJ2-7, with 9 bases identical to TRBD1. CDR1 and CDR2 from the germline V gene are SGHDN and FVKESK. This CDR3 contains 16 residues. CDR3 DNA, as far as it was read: TGTGCCAGTAGCCGAATCCCGGGACAGGGTGGCTACGAG. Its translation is CASSRIPGQGGYE. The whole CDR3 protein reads CASSRIPGQGGYEQYF.

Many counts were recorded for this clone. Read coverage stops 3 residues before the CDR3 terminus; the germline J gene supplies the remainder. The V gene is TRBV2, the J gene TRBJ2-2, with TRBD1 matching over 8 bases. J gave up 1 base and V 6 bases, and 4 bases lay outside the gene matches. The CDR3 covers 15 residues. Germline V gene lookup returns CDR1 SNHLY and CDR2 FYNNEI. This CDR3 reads CASSVDRGNTGELFF. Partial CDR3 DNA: TGTGCCAGCAGCGTCGACAGGGGGAACACCGGGGAG.

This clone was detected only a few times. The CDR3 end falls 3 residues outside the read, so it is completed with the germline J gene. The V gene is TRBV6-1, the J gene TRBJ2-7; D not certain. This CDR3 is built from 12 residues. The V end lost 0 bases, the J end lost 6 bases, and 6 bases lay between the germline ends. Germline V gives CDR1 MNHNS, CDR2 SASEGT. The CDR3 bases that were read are TGTGCCAGCAGTGAAGCGCTCGGCGAG. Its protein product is CASSEALGE. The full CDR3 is CASSEALGEQYF.

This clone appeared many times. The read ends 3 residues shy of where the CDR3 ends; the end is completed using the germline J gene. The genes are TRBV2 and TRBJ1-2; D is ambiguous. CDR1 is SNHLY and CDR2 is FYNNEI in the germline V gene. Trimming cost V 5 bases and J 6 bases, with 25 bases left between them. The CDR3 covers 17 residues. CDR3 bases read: TGTGCCAGCAGTACTCGGCCGGGGTCCCTCCTCGCGAATGGC. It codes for CASSTRPGSLLANG. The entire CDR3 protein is CASSTRPGSLLANGYTF. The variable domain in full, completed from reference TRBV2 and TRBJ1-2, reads EPEVTQTPSHQVTQMGQEVILRCVPISNHLYFYWYRQILGQKVEFLVSFYNNEISEKSEIFDDQFSVERPDGSNFTLKIRSTKLEDSAMYFCASSTRPGSLLANGYTFGSGTRLTVV.

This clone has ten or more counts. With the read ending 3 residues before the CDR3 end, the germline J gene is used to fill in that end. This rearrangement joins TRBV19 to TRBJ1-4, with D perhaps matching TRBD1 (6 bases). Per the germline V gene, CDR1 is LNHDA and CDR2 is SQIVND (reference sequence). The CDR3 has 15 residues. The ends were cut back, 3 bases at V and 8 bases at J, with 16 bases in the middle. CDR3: CASSIRRGGGEKLFF. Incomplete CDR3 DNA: TGTGCCAGTAGTATCCGAAGAGGGGGTGGAGAAAAA.

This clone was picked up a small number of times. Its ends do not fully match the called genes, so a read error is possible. CDR3 DNA, as far as it was read: TGTGCCAGCAGCGCCGACACAGAA. It translates to CASSADTE. In full, the CDR3 is CASSADTEAFF. V gene TRBV7-9 combines with J gene TRBJ1-1; D remains unclear. Read coverage stops 3 residues before the CDR3 terminus; the germline J gene supplies the remainder. The CDR3 contains 11 residues. Looked up from germline, CDR1 is SEHNR and CDR2 is FQNEAQ (reference sequence).

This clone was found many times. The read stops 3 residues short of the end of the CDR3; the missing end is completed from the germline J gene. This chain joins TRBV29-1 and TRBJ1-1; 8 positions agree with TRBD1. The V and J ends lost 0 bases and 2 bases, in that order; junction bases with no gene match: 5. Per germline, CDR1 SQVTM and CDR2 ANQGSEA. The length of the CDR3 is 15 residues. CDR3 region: CSVEESPGGNTEAFF. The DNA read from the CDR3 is TGCAGCGTTGAAGAATCCCCAGGGGGCAACACTGAA.

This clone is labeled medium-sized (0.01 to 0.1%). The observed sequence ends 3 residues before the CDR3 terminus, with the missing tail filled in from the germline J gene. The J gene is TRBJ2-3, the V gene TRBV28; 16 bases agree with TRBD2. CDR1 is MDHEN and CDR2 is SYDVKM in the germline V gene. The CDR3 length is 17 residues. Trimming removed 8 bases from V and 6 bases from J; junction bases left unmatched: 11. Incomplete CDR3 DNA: TGTGCCAGCTTGGCGGGACTAGCGGGAGGGCCGAGGGATACG. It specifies CASLAGLAGGPRDT. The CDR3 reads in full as CASLAGLAGGPRDTQYF.